This is a list of T cell receptor beta chains from one sample in a study of T-cell reconstitution after alpha-beta-depleted transplantation in children. MiXCR, run by TCRdb on the PCR reads, gives a single entry per CDR3 protein. This table has approximately 390,000 distinct CDR3 sequences, under 13% appearing once. The sample here was PBMCs from the stem cell graft donor, taken from the stem cell graft. These receptors were collected from a human donor who donated a stem cell graft to a child with acute myeloid leukemia. Both conserved end residues are part of each CDR3. The order of the fields is clone size, V gene, D gene, J gene, CDR3 protein, CDR3 DNA. The D gene is left open where the match is weak. Size values are once, few and many counts, or a class for expanded clones, and some rows have none.

>-|TRBV12-3/TRBV12-4|TRBD1|TRBJ2-1
CASRKSRQGENEQFF
TGTGCCAGCAGAAAGTCCCGACAGGGGGAAAATGAGCAGTTCTTC
>few|TRBV6-5|TRBD2|TRBJ2-2
CASSYFGTSLWAGELFF
TGTGCCAGCAGTTACTTTGGGACTAGCCTTTGGGCCGGGGAGCTGTTTTTT
>-|TRBV20-1|TRBD1|TRBJ1-1
CSARQGGGNTEAFF
TGCAGTGCCAGACAGGGGGGCGGGAACACTGAAGCTTTCTTT
>few|TRBV29-1|-|TRBJ2-1
CSAVYNEQFF
TGCAGCGCCGTCTACAATGAGCAGTTCTTC
>-|TRBV7-8|-|TRBJ1-1
CASSLASGRGTEAFF
TGTGCCAGCAGCTTAGCGAGTGGGCGGGGGACTGAAGCTTTCTTT
>few|TRBV20-1|-|TRBJ2-3
CSAPHTSTDTQYF
TGCAGTGCTCCCCACACTAGCACAGATACGCAGTATTTT
>-|TRBV20-1|TRBD1|TRBJ1-4
CSASGNRGRNEKLFF
TGCAGTGCTAGTGGTAACAGGGGAAGGAATGAAAAACTGTTTTTT
>-|TRBV25-1|-|TRBJ2-5
CASSELRTGETQYF
TGTGCCAGCAGTGAATTACGGACTGGAGAGACCCAGTACTTC
>many|TRBV7-6|-|TRBJ2-5
CASSLLGFSEETQYF
TGTGCCAGCAGCTTACTTGGATTTTCCGAAGAGACCCAGTACTTC
>-|TRBV7-9|-|TRBJ2-5
CASSKRDPETQYF
TGTGCCAGCAGCAAGAGGGACCCGGAGACCCAGTACTTC
>few|TRBV7-2|TRBD1|TRBJ2-6
CASSLSGTASGANVLTF
TGTGCCAGCAGCTTAAGTGGGACAGCTTCTGGGGCCAACGTCCTGACTTTC
>-|TRBV12-3/TRBV12-4|TRBD1|TRBJ1-1
CASSLPLGTGNTEAFF
TGTGCCAGCAGTTTACCCCTTGGGACAGGGAACACTGAAGCTTTCTTT
>-|TRBV5-1|TRBD1|TRBJ2-1
CASSPRQGIYNEQFF
TGCGCCAGCAGCCCCAGACAGGGGATCTACAATGAGCAGTTCTTC
>-|TRBV9|-|TRBJ2-1
CASSVGQKDYYDEQFF
TGTGCCAGCAGCGTCGGGCAAAAGGACTATTACGATGAGCAGTTCTTC
>-|TRBV12-3/TRBV12-4|TRBD2|TRBJ2-3
CASSPRLAEWGTDTQYF
TGTGCCAGCAGTCCTCGACTAGCGGAGTGGGGCACAGATACGCAGTATTTT
>few|TRBV11-1|TRBD2|TRBJ2-3
CASSSPEGSGGLEVRDTQYF
TGTGCCAGCAGCTCCCCCGAGGGTAGCGGGGGCCTAGAAGTGCGGGATACGCAGTATTTT
>few|TRBV7-3|TRBD1|TRBJ2-1
CASSFVGSGDRGSDEQFF
TGTGCCAGCAGCTTCGTCGGATCGGGGGACAGGGGGTCCGATGAGCAGTTCTTC
>many|TRBV5-4|-|TRBJ2-3
CASSLYGGDTQYF
TGTGCCAGCAGCTTGTACGGAGGAGATACGCAGTATTTT
>many|TRBV7-3|-|TRBJ2-1
CASSLSGASYNEQFF
TGTGCCAGCAGCTTAAGTGGGGCCTCCTACAATGAGCAGTTCTTC
>few|TRBV5-1|TRBD2|TRBJ2-1
CASSSPSGDNEQFF
TGCGCCAGCAGCTCTCCTAGCGGGGACAATGAGCAGTTCTTC
>few|TRBV13|TRBD1|TRBJ1-1
CASSSYGTANTEAFF
TGTGCCAGCAGCTCCTATGGGACAGCGAACACTGAAGCTTTCTTT
>many|TRBV10-3|TRBD2|TRBJ2-5
CATQGGGGGETQYF
TGTGCCACCCAGGGCGGCGGGGGTGGAGAGACCCAGTACTTC
>-|TRBV5-6|TRBD1|TRBJ2-7
CASSQEFWRFGQGSYEQYF
TGTGCCAGCAGCCAGGAATTCTGGAGGTTCGGACAGGGGTCGTACGAGCAGTACTTC
>few|TRBV29-1|-|TRBJ1-1
CSVGEPRVLF
TGCAGCGTTGGAGAACCGAGGGTTCTTTTT
>-|TRBV6-5|-|TRBJ2-3
CASSYSTGRADTQYF
TGTGCCAGCAGTTACTCGACGGGTAGGGCAGATACGCAGTATTTT
>few|TRBV29-1|-|TRBJ2-5
CSVDWDQETQYF
TGCAGCGTGGACTGGGACCAAGAGACCCAGTACTTC
>few|TRBV12-3/TRBV12-4|TRBD1|TRBJ1-5
CASRQQGVSNQPQHF
TGTGCCAGCAGGCAACAGGGGGTAAGCAATCAGCCCCAGCATTTT
>-|TRBV5-1|-|TRBJ2-7
CASRRGGGYEQYF
TGCGCCAGCAGAAGGGGAGGGGGATACGAGCAGTACTTC
>-|TRBV20-1|TRBD2|TRBJ2-5
CSARGLAVQETQYF
TGCAGTGCTAGAGGGCTAGCGGTTCAAGAGACCCAGTACTTC
>few|TRBV29-1|TRBD2|TRBJ2-1
CSVDFGLASYNEQFF
TGCAGCGTTGACTTTGGACTAGCGAGCTACAATGAGCAGTTCTTC
>few|TRBV7-8|-|TRBJ2-5
CASSLVGARTTQYF
TGTGCCAGCAGCTTAGTCGGGGCCCGTACGACCCAGTACTTC
>-|TRBV6-2/TRBV6-3|-|TRBJ1-5
CASRGGWNQPQHF
TGTGCCAGCCGCGGGGGGTGGAATCAGCCCCAGCATTTT
>few|TRBV12-3/TRBV12-4|TRBD2|TRBJ2-1
CASRASGGLHYNEQFF
TGTGCCAGCAGGGCTAGCGGGGGCCTACATTACAATGAGCAGTTCTTC
>-|TRBV6-5|-|TRBJ1-4
CASSYGVSAEKLFF
TGTGCCAGCAGTTACGGGGTTTCGGCGGAAAAACTGTTTTTT
>many|TRBV20-1|-|TRBJ2-1
CSTAAGGYNEQFF
TGCAGCACCGCCGCGGGCGGTTACAATGAGCAGTTCTTC
>few|TRBV7-8|-|TRBJ2-3
CASSYSGTDTQYF
TGTGCCAGCAGCTACTCTGGGACAGATACGCAGTATTTT
>-|TRBV7-3|-|TRBJ1-6
CASSPTGYNSPLHF
TGTGCCAGCAGCCCGACGGGTTATAATTCACCCCTCCACTTT
>many|TRBV29-1|TRBD1|TRBJ1-1
CSVSTGAEAFF
TGCAGCGTTTCGACAGGGGCTGAAGCTTTCTTT
>few|TRBV7-9|-|TRBJ2-1
CASSLLSGREAYNEQFF
TGTGCCAGCAGCTTATTGTCAGGCAGGGAGGCCTACAATGAGCAGTTCTTC
>-|TRBV9|-|TRBJ2-5
CASSEGPGSAGQETQYF
TGTGCCAGCAGCGAGGGACCGGGGTCCGCAGGGCAAGAGACCCAGTACTTC
>-|TRBV29-1|TRBD1|TRBJ2-3
CSVEPTGVGDTQYF
TGCAGCGTTGAACCAACAGGGGTGGGGGATACGCAGTATTTT
>few|TRBV7-8|-|TRBJ2-3
CASSLERRDTQYF
TGTGCCAGCAGCTTAGAACGGAGAGATACGCAGTATTTT
>-|TRBV25-1|-|TRBJ1-1
CASRSAGGGYTQAFF
TGTGCCAGCAGATCCGCCGGGGGTGGATACACCCAAGCTTTCTTT
>many|TRBV20-1|-|TRBJ1-4
CSARDTPGPDNEKLFF
TGCAGTGCTAGAGATACTCCGGGGCCAGATAATGAAAAACTGTTTTTT
>few|TRBV29-1|-|TRBJ2-1
CSADYSNEQFF
TGCAGCGCTGATTACAGCAATGAGCAGTTCTTC
>-|TRBV5-6|-|TRBJ1-5
CASSNSRNSNQPQHF
TGTGCCAGCAGCAACAGTAGGAATAGCAATCAGCCCCAGCATTTT
>few|TRBV5-1|TRBD2|TRBJ2-3
CASSTPLAGGLDTQYF
TGCGCCAGCAGCACGCCGCTAGCGGGGGGGTTAGATACGCAGTATTTT
>few|TRBV12-5|-|TRBJ2-2
CASGLVEWYDTGELFF
TGTGCTAGTGGTTTGGTAGAGTGGTACGACACCGGGGAGCTGTTTTTT
>few|TRBV12-3/TRBV12-4|-|TRBJ1-5
CASSLGSSDQPQHF
TGTGCCAGCAGTTTAGGGTCGAGTGATCAGCCCCAGCATTTT
>few|TRBV2|TRBD1|TRBJ1-2
CASPDRDLNYGYTF
TGTGCCAGCCCGGACAGGGACCTTAACTATGGCTACACCTTC
>-|TRBV6-2/TRBV6-3|-|TRBJ1-5
CASSPYGVVNQPQHF
TGTGCCAGCAGCCCCTACGGGGTTGTCAATCAGCCCCAGCATTTT
>-|TRBV3-1|TRBD1|TRBJ2-7
CASSQDQGQGDYEQYF
TGTGCCAGCAGCCAAGATCAGGGACAGGGGGACTACGAGCAGTACTTC
>-|TRBV3-1|TRBD2|TRBJ2-1
CASSPLAGNTYNEQFF
TGTGCCAGCAGCCCCCTAGCGGGAAACACCTACAATGAGCAGTTCTTC